This T cell receptor (beta chain) was identified in a study of T cell responses to AZD1222 COVID-19 vaccine. Here immunoSEQ multiplex PCR was the method, and the copy in TCRdb shows in-frame clones only, minus some. The table lists 130,000 to 150,000 clones, around four fifths of them singletons. With V trimmed by 3 bases and J by 1 base, 2 bases remained unmatched. Germline V gene lookup returns CDR1 SGHRS and CDR2 YFSETQ. The CDR3 has 14 amino acids. Study-wide results and caveats: Reportedly, nearly half of unique spike TCRs recognized epitopes outside B.1.351/B.1.1.7 mutations.

A remark on this clone: Its antigen is unidentified.

J is TRBJ2-7 and V is TRBV5-1; 9 positions match TRBD1. The specimen was peripheral blood, collected on day 0 of MenACWY control vaccination. This sequence originates from an adult in good health. In DNA form, the CDR3 reads TGCGCCAGCAGCTCGACAGGGGGATCCTACGAGCAGTACTTC. It is translated as CASSSTGGSYEQYF.